This T cell receptor (beta chain) stems from a study of blood T cell repertoires in COVID-19. Study background: PBMCs, B-cell-depleted T cells, or T cells provided the cDNA or gDNA that made up the material.

Germline CDR1 and CDR2: MNHEY and SVGAGI. This CDR3 region has 14 residues. Germline trimming cut 7 bases from V and 4 bases from J; bases unmatched to any gene: 6. Seattle patient enrollment occurred during active infection, with longitudinal follow-up thereafter. Under the authors' procedure: The assay estimated nucleated cells by amplifying reference gene primers. The assay was immunoSEQ multiplex PCR, and TCRdb's table has in-frame clones only and misses some. V, J and clone size derive from that table, while D and trimming were established from the DNA sequence. This sample carries around 100,000 clones, more than 80% of them seen once, and the ten largest clones take more than 5%.

The chain has TRBV6-5 and TRBJ1-5; 8 positions agree with TRBD1. Material for sequencing was peripheral blood. This sequence originates from a woman aged 60-70 years with COVID-19, enrolled during active disease. In DNA form, the CDR3 reads TGTGCCAGCAAGTTCGGACAGGGTAATCAGCCCCAGCATTTT. This gives the protein CASKFGQGNQPQHF.